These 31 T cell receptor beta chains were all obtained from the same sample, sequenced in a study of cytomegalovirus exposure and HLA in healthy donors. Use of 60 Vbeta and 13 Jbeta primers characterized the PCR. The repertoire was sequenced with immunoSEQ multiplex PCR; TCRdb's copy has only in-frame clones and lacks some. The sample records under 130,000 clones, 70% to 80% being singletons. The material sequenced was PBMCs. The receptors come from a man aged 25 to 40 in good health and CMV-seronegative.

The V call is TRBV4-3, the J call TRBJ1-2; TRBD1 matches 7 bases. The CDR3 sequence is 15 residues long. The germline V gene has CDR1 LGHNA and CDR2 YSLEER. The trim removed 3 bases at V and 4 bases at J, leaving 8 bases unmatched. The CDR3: CASSHSPRTGYGYTF. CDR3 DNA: TGCGCCAGCAGCCATTCTCCTCGGACAGGCTATGGCTACACCTTC.

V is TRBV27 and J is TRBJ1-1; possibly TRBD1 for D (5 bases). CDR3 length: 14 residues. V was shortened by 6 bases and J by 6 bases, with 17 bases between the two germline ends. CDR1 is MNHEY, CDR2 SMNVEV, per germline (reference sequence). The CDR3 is CASSLLGTGAEAFF. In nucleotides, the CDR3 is TGTGCCAGCAGCCTCCTGGGGACTGGAGCTGAAGCTTTCTTT.

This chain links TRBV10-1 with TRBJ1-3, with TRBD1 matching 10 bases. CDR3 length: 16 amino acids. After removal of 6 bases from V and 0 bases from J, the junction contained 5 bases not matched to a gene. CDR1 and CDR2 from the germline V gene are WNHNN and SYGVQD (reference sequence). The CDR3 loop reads CASRGGTGVSGNTIYF. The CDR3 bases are TGCGCCAGCAGAGGGGGGACAGGGGTCTCTGGAAACACCATATATTTT.

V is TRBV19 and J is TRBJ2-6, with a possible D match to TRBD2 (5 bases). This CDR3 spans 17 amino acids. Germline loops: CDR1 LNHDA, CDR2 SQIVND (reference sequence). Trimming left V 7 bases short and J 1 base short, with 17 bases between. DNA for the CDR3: TGTGCCAGTACGGCGGAGTGGAGGTCGTCTGGGGCCAACGTCCTGACTTTC. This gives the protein CASTAEWRSSGANVLTF. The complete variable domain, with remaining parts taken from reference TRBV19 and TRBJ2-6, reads DGGITQSPKYLFRKEGQNVTLSCEQNLNHDAMYWYRQDPGQGLRLIYYSQIVNDFQKGDIAEGYSVSREKKESFPLTVTSAQKNPTAFYLCASTAEWRSSGANVLTFGAGSRLTVL.

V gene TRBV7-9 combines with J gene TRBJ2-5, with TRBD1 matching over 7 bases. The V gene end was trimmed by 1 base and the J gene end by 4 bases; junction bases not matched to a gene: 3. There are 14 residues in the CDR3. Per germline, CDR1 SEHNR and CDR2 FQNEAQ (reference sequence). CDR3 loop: CASSLDRGSETQYF. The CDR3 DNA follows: TGTGCCAGCAGCTTAGACAGGGGTTCAGAGACCCAGTACTTC.

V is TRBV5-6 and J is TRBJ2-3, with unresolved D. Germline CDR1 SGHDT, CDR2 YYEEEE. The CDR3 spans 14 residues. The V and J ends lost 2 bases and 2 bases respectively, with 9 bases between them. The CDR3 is CASSFYSNTDTQYF. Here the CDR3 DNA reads TGTGCCAGCAGCTTCTACTCAAACACAGATACGCAGTATTTT.

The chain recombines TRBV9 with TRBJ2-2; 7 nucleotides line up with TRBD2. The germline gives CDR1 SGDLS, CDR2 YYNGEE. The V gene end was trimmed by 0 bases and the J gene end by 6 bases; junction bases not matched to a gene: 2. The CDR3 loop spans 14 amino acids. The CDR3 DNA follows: TGTGCCAGCAGCGTAGCCCTAGCGGCCGGGGAGCTGTTTTTT. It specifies CASSVALAAGELFF.

The CDR3 loop is CASSSPRAGAAIRDTQYF. CDR3 nucleotides: TGTGCCAGCAGCTCACCACGTGCGGGGGCCGCGATTAGAGATACGCAGTATTTT. V and J are TRBV13 and TRBJ2-3; D is perhaps TRBD2 (7 bases). In germline, CDR1 is PRHDT, CDR2 FYEKMQ (reference sequence). This CDR3 is 18 amino acids long. V lost 4 bases and J lost 5, with 25 bases in between.

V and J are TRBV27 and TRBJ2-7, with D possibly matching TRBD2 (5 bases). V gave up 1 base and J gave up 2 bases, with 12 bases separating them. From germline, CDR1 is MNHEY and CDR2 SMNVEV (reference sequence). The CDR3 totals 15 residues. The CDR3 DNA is TGTGCCAGCAGTTTATATGGGGTCGGGACCTACGAGCAGTACTTC. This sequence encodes CASSLYGVGTYEQYF.

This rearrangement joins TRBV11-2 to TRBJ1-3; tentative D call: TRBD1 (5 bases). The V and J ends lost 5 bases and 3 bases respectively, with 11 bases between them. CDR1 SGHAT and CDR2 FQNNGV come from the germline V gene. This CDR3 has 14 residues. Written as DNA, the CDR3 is TGTGCCAGCAGCGACCCGGGGGTTGGAAACACCATATATTTT. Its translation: CASSDPGVGNTIYF.

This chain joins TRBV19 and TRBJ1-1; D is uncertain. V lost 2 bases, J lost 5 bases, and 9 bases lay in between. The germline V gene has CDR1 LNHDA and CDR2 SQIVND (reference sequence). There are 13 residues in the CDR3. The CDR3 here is CASSINRETEAFF. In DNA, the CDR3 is TGTGCCAGTAGTATAAATCGGGAAACTGAAGCTTTCTTT.

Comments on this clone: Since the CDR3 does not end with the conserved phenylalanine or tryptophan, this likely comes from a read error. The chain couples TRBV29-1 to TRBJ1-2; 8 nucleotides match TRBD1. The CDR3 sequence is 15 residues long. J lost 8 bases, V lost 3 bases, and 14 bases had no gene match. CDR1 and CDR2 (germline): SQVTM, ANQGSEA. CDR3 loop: CSVDFLGQGATGYTL. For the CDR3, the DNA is TGCAGCGTTGATTTTTTAGGACAGGGAGCGACGGGCTACACCCTC.

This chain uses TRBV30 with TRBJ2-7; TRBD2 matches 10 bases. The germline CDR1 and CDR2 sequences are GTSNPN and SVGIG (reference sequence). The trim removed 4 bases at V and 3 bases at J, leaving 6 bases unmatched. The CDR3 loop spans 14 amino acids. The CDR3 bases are TGTGCCTGGACTTCCGGGACTAGCGTCTACGAGCAGTACTTC. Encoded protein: CAWTSGTSVYEQYF.

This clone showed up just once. The chain's CDR3 is CASSKGVGTSEYEQYF. The CDR3 DNA is TGTGCCAGCAGCAAGGGCGTGGGGACTAGCGAATACGAGCAGTACTTC. The V and J genes are TRBV27 and TRBJ2-7; TRBD2 aligns across 10 bases. V lost 6 bases, J lost 4 bases, and 12 bases stayed unmatched. The CDR3 consists of 16 residues. Germline CDR1 is MNHEY and CDR2 is SMNVEV (reference sequence).

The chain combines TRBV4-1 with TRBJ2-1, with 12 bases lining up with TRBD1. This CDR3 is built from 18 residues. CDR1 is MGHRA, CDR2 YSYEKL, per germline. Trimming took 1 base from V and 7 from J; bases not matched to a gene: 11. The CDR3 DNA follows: TGCGCCAGCAGCCAAGCGTGGTCGGGACAGGGGGCGTCAAATGAGCAGTTCTTC. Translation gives CASSQAWSGQGASNEQFF.

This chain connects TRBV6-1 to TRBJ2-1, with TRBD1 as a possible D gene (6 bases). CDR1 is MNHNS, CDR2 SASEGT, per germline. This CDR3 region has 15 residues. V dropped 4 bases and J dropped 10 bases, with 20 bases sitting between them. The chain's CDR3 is CASSGGPSMSEEQFF. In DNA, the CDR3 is TGTGCCAGCAGTGGGGGGCCTAGTATGTCGGAGGAGCAGTTCTTC.

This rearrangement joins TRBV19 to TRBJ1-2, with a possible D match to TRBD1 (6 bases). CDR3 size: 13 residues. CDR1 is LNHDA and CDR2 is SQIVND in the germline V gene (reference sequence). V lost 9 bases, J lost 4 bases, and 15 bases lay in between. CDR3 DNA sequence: TGTGCCAGCTACTCGACAGGCGGCTATGGCTACACCTTC. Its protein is CASYSTGGYGYTF.

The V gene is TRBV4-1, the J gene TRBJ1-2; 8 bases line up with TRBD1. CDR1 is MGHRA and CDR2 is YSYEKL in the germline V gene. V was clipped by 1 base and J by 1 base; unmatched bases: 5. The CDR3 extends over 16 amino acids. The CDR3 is CASSQVAGGINYGYTF. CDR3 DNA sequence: TGCGCCAGCAGCCAAGTAGCAGGGGGCATTAACTATGGCTACACCTTC.

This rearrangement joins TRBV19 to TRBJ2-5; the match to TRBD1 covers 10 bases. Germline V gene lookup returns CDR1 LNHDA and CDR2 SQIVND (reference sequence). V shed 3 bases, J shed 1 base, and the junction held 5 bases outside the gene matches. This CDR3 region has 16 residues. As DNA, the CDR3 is TGTGCCAGTAGTATCGGGACAGGGGCGACCCAAGAGACCCAGTACTTC. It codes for CASSIGTGATQETQYF.

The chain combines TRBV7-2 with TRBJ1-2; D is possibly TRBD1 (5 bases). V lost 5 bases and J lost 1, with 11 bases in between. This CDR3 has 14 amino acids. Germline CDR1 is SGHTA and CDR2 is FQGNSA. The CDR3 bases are TGTGCCAGCAGCCTTCCGACAGTTAACTATGGCTACACCTTC. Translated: CASSLPTVNYGYTF.

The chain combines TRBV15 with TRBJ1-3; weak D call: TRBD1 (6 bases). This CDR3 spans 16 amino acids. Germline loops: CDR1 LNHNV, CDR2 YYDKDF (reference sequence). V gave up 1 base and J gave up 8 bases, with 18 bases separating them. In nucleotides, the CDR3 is TGTGCCACCAGCAGAGTGGGCAGTGGCAGGGGATACACCATATATTTT. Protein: CATSRVGSGRGYTIYF.

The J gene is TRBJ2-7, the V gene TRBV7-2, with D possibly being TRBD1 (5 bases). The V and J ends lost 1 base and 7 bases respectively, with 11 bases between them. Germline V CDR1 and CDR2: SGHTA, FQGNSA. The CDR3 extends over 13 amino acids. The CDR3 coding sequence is TGTGCCAGCAGCTTAGTCAGGGCGCAAGAGCAGTACTTC. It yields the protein CASSLVRAQEQYF.

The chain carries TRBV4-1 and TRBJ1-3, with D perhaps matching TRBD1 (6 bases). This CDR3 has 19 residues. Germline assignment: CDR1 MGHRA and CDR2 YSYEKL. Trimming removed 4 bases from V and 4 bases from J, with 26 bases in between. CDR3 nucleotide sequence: TGCGCCAGCAGCCCCCGTTCCTTGACCGGGACACGCCAGGGAAACACCATATATTTT. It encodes CASSPRSLTGTRQGNTIYF.

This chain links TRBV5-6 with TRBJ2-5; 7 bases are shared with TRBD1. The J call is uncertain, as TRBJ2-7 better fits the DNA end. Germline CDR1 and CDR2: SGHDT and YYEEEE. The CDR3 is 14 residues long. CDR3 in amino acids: CASSIQGFSYEQYF. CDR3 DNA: TGTGCCAGCAGCATACAGGGGTTCTCCTACGAGCAGTACTTC.

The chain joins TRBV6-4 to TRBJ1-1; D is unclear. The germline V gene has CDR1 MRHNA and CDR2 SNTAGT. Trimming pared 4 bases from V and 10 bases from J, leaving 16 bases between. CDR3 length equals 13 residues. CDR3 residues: CASSAVFGEGAFF. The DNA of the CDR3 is TGTGCCAGCAGTGCCGTATTCGGGGAGGGAGCTTTCTTT.

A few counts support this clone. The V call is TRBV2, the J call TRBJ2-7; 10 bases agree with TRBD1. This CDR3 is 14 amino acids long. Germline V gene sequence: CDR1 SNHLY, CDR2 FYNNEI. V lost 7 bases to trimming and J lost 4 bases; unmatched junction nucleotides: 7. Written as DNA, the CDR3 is TGTGCCAGCACCGTAGGGACAGGGGCTTACGAGCAGTACTTC. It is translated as CASTVGTGAYEQYF. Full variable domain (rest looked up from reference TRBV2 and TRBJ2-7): EPEVTQTPSHQVTQMGQEVILRCVPISNHLYFYWYRQILGQKVEFLVSFYNNEISEKSEIFDDQFSVERPDGSNFTLKIRSTKLEDSAMYFCASTVGTGAYEQYFGPGTRLTVT.

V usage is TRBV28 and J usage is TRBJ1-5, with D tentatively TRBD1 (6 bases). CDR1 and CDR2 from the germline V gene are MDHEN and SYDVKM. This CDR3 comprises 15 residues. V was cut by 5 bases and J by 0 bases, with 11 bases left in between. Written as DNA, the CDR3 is TGTGCCAGCAGTGGGGCAGGGGATAGCAATCAGCCCCAGCATTTT. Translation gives CASSGAGDSNQPQHF. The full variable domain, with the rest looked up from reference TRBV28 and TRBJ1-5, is DVKVTQSSRYLVKRTGEKVFLECVQDMDHENMFWYRQDPGLGLRLIYFSYDVKMKEKGDIPEGYSVSREKKERFSLILESASTNQTSMYLCASSGAGDSNQPQHFGDGTRLSIL.

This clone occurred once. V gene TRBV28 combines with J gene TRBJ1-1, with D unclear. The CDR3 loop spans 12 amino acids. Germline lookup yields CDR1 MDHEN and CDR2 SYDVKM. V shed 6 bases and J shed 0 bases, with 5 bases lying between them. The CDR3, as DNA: TGTGCCAGCAGATCATTGAACACTGAAGCTTTCTTT. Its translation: CASRSLNTEAFF.

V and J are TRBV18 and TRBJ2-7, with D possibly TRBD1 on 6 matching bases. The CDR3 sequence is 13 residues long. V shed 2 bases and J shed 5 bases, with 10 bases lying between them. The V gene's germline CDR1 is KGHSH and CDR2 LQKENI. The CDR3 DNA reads TGTGCCAGCTCACCATCTTCAGGGGACGAGCAGTACTTC. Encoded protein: CASSPSSGDEQYF.

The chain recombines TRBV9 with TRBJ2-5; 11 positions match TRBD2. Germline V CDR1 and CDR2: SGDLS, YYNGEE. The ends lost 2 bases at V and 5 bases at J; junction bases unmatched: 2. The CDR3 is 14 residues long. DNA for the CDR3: TGTGCCAGCAGCGTCAGGACTAGCGGGGAGACCCAGTACTTC. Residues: CASSVRTSGETQYF. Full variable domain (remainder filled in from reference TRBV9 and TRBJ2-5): DSGVTQTPKHLITATGQRVTLRCSPRSGDLSVYWYQQSLDQGLQFLIQYYNGEERAKGNILERFSAQQFPDLHSELNLSSLELGDSALYFCASSVRTSGETQYFGPGTRLLVL.

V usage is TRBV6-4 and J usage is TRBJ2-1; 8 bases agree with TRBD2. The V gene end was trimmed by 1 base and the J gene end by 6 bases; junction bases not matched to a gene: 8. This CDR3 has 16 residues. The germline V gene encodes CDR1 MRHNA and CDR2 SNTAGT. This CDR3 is CASSDFGTRRGNEQFF. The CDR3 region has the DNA TGTGCCAGCAGTGACTTTGGGACTAGGAGGGGCAATGAGCAGTTCTTC.